The clone carrying this T cell receptor (beta chain) has just a few counts. The data belong to a study of blood T cells in healthy people across ages. On the study more broadly: T cells yielded about one barcoded beta molecule per two cells through template switching.

A second roughly 6 to 11 cycle PCR used barcoded and J-beta primers. TCRdb redid the calling of the 5' RACE reads with MiXCR, one entry per CDR3 protein. Of approximately 1.5 million distinct CDR3 sequences in the sample, approximately 43% were seen once. CDR1 is MNHEY and CDR2 is SMNVEV in the germline V gene (reference sequence). CDR3 length: 15 amino acids. Trimming left V 8 bases short and J 0 bases short, with 13 bases between. This clonotype was sampled from a woman aged 18-35 years in good health. The chain couples TRBV27 to TRBJ2-2; no definite D call. The sample consisted of blood. CDR3 nucleotides: TGTGCCAGCGGTCCGTCTACAGCGAACACCGGGGAGCTGTTTTTT. Its translation is CASGPSTANTGELFF.